The following is a TCR beta chain sequence with its context. What it recognizes is unknown. This sample was included in a study of tissue T cells after allogeneic stem cell transplantation. Study-level findings and limits: TCR repertoires tracked anatomic similarity, regardless of disease or transplant status.

TCRbeta CDR3 was sequenced at survey depth with template counts. The method was immunoSEQ multiplex PCR; TCRdb's version includes in-frame clones alone and lacks a portion of them. The table includes about 12,000 clones, around 70% detected once. There are 14 residues in the CDR3. The V end lost 5 bases, the J end lost 9 bases, and 17 bases lay between the germline ends. CDR1 and CDR2 (germline): LNHDA, SQIVND (reference sequence). This chain uses TRBV19 with TRBJ1-5, with D possibly TRBD1 on 6 matching bases. The sequences come from tissue from the right colon, collected at autopsy. The clonotype originates from a woman between 18 and 50 years old with breast cancer. In DNA, the CDR3 is TGTGCCAGTAGTCCGGCAGGGGCGGACGGGCCCCAGCATTTT. Its translation is CASSPAGADGPQHF. Looking up the rest from reference TRBV19 and TRBJ1-5 gives the full variable domain: DGGITQSPKYLFRKEGQNVTLSCEQNLNHDAMYWYRQDPGQGLRLIYYSQIVNDFQKGDIAEGYSVSREKKESFPLTVTSAQKNPTAFYLCASSPAGADGPQHFGDGTRLSIL.